What follows is one T cell receptor beta chain and its context. Its antigen is not identified. Method: immunoSEQ multiplex PCR; TCRdb's copy keeps in-frame clones and lacks some. The table includes roughly 80,000 clones, less than 95% detected once. These data belong to a study of Tregs in tolerant kidney transplant recipients. This CDR3 has 13 residues. Between the trimmed V and J ends, which lost 4 bases and 6 bases, there was a span of 16 bases. Germline V CDR1 and CDR2: GTSNPN, SVGIG (reference sequence). Study observations and caveats: The most relevant donor-specific Treg TCRbeta repertoire apparently came from expansion with activated donor B cells.

The sequence was collected from a human donor who received a combined kidney and bone marrow transplant. The sample consisted of Tregs from blood, taken before the transplant. The chain couples TRBV30 to TRBJ2-7; D is perhaps TRBD1 or TRBD2 (5 bases each). The CDR3 coding sequence is TGTGCCTGGACTCGGGACCTCAGTACCGAGCAGTACTTC. The encoded protein is CAWTRDLSTEQYF. Full variable domain (outside the CDR3, taken from reference TRBV30 and TRBJ2-7): SQTIHQWPATLVQPVGSPLSLECTVEGTSNPNLYWYRQAAGRGLQLLFYSVGIGQISSEVPQNLSASRPQDRQFILSSKKLLLSDSGFYLCAWTRDLSTEQYFGPGTRLTVT.